This T cell receptor (beta chain) was identified during a study of CD8+CD57+ T cells in acquired aplastic anemia. The overall study: The DNA of sorted CD4+ and CD8+ cells averaged 3.2 ug.

Study-wide findings and caveats: The study found no significant CD8+ Simpson's diversity difference between patients and controls. The number of CD8+ CDR3 sequences shared by patients and controls was roughly 31.

Flow cytometry had shown expanded CD8+CD57+ cells in the patients chosen for sequencing. Blood samples were obtained from patients who had received no prior therapy. The length of the CDR3 is 16 residues. V lost 1 base to trimming and J lost 1 base, with 14 bases between them. The V gene's germline CDR1 is SGHDT and CDR2 YYEEEE. This clonotype came up many times. What it recognizes is unknown. According to the study, genomic DNA was the template for TCR beta VDJ and CDR3 profiling. TCRdb called the reads again in MiXCR, with one record for every CDR3 protein. The sample holds about 180,000 distinct CDR3 sequences, 48% seen once.

The chain is built from TRBV5-6 and TRBJ1-1; no definite D call. This receptor was obtained from a human donor with aplastic anemia. Sample: sorted CD4+, CD8+, or CD8+CD57+ T cells (not recorded which) from PBMCs. This CDR3 is CASSLLRRRENTEAFF. CDR3 DNA sequence: TGTGCCAGCAGCTTGCTTCGACGTCGGGAGAACACTGAAGCTTTCTTT.